Below, one T cell receptor (beta chain) is given with its context. The sample belongs to a study of T cells in Graves' hyperthyroidism and ophthalmopathy. Study as a whole: Peripheral blood was acquired at first diagnosis, ahead of any therapy whatsoever.

RNA transcripts gave rise to amplified TCR beta CDR3 regions. TCR CDR3 regions were first amplified by RT-PCR with HTBI primers. Via MiXCR, TCRdb re-called the multiplex PCR reads, giving one row per CDR3 protein. The repertoire consists of around 520,000 distinct CDR3 sequences, with around 15% occurring once and the leading ten covering about 14%. Patients aged 18 to 65 had newly diagnosed hyperthyroidism that had lasted under 2 months. Thyroid ultrasound and orbital computed tomography, with clinical symptoms and serum thyroxine and TRAb, informed diagnoses. Fresh 10 ml peripheral blood yielded PBMCs. The CDR3 has 15 residues. With 1 base removed from V and 3 bases from J, the gap between germline ends came to 12 bases. Germline-derived CDR1 and CDR2 are MGHRA and YSYEKL.

This chain uses TRBV4-1 with TRBJ1-2; TRBD1 might be the D (6 bases). Sequenced sample: blood. This receptor was identified in a woman aged 35 to 49 with Graves' hyperthyroidism. This chain's CDR3 is CASSQGGRGYYGYTF. The CDR3 bases are TGCGCCAGCAGCCAAGGGGGCAGGGGCTACTATGGCTACACCTTC.